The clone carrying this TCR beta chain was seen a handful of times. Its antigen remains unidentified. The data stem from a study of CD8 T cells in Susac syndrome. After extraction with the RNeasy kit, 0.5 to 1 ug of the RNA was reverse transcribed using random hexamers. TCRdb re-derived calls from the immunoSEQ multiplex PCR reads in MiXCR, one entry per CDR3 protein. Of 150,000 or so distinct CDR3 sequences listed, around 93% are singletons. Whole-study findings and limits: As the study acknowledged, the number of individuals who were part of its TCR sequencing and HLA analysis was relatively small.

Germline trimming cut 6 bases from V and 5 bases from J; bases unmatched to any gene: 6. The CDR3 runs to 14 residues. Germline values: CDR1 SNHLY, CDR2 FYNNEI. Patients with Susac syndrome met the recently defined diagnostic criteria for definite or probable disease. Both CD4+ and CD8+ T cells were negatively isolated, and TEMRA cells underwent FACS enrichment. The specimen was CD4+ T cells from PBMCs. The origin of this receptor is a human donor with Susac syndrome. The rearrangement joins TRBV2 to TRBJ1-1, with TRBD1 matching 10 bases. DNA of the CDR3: TGTGCCAGCAGGGGCCGGGACAGGGGTACTGAAGCTTTCTTT. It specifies CASRGRDRGTEAFF.